Listed below are T cell receptor beta chains from one sample, sequenced in a study of CD8 T cells in ankylosing spondylitis. TCRdb called the 5' RACE reads again in MiXCR, with one record for every CDR3 protein. The sample carries about 33,000 distinct CDR3 sequences, approximately 15% recorded once. What was sequenced was blood. These receptors originate from a male donor with ankylosing spondylitis or in good health (not recorded which). Both conserved end residues are part of each CDR3. Fields, in order: V gene, D gene, J gene, CDR3 protein. The D gene is left open where the match is weak.

>TRBV6-5|TRBD2|TRBJ2-2
CASHLAGGAGELFF
>TRBV29-1|NA|TRBJ2-7
CSVESSYEQYF
>TRBV5-1|TRBD2|TRBJ2-2
CASSHRTSGTTGELFF
>TRBV2|NA|TRBJ2-5
CASRADSVRETQYF
>TRBV12-3/TRBV12-4|NA|TRBJ2-1
CASRRDPNEQFF
>TRBV20-1|NA|TRBJ2-3
CSARDLASQFTDTQYF
>TRBV24-1|NA|TRBJ1-2
CASLSASNYGYTF
>TRBV18|NA|TRBJ2-1
CASSPQGLAGNEQFF
>TRBV11-2|NA|TRBJ2-5
CASSSELRETQYF
>TRBV20-1|NA|TRBJ2-1
CSASAGMNHNEQFF
>TRBV24-1|TRBD1|TRBJ2-2
CATSAGTGNTGELFF
>TRBV29-1|TRBD2|TRBJ2-1
CSISGGLYNEQFF
>TRBV21-1|NA|TRBJ2-7
CASSKVWAGAPTEQYF
>TRBV20-1|NA|TRBJ2-3
CSGETTDAQYF
>TRBV6-1|NA|TRBJ2-5
CASSVQPYQETQYF
>TRBV20-1|NA|TRBJ2-1
CSAYRVSSYNEQFF
>TRBV5-1|TRBD1|TRBJ1-1
CASSFDRGRSLNTEAFF
>TRBV7-9|NA|TRBJ2-3
CASSLDRAPTDTQYF
>TRBV29-1|TRBD2|TRBJ2-7
CSVEGIAGSSYEQYF
>TRBV3-1|NA|TRBJ2-5
CASSLAPHQETQYF